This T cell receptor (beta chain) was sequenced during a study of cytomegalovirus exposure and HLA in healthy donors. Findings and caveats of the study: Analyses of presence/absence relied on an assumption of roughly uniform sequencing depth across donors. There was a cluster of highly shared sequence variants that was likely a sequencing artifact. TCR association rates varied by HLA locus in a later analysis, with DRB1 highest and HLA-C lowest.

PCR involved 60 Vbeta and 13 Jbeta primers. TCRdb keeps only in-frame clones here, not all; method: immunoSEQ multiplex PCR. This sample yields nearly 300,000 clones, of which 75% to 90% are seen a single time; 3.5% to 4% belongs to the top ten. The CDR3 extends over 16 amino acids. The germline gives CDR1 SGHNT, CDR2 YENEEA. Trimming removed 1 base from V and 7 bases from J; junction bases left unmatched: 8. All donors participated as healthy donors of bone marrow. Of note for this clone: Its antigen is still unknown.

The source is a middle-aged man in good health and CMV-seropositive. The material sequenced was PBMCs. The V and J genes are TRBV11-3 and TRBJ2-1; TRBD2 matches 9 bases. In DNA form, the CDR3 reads TGTGCCAGCAGCTTAGGACGCGGGAGGGCCATTAATGAGCAGTTCTTC. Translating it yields CASSLGRGRAINEQFF. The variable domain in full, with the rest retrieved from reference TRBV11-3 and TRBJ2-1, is EAGVVQSPRYKIIEKKQPVAFWCNPISGHNTLYWYLQNLGQGPELLIRYENEEAVDDSQLPKDRFSAERLKGVDSTLKIQPAELGDSAVYLCASSLGRGRAINEQFFGPGTRLTVL.